The 25 T cell receptor beta chains below come from one sample, sequenced in a study of CD8 T cells in ankylosing spondylitis. Study-level points and caveats: A TCR beta motif of roughly eight highly homologous variants appeared characteristic of ankylosing spondylitis blood.

TCRdb called the 5' RACE reads again in MiXCR, with one record for every CDR3 protein. The table includes hundreds of thousands of distinct CDR3 sequences, roughly a quarter detected once. No antigen is known for these receptors. The sequencing input was blood, either unsorted or a sorted T cell fraction (not recorded which). These receptors were taken from a male donor with ankylosing spondylitis.

In this sample, this clonotype turned up a few times. The rearrangement joins TRBV7-6 to TRBJ2-3; D is perhaps TRBD2 (6 bases). The CDR3 runs to 14 residues. Per the germline V gene, CDR1 is SGHVS and CDR2 is FNYEAQ. The V gene lost 2 bases and the J gene lost 4 bases, with 10 bases spanning the gap. Here the CDR3 DNA reads TGTGCCAGCAGCTTAACGGGAGAGGCAGATACGCAGTATTTT. It codes for CASSLTGEADTQYF. Based on the CDR3 plus reference TRBV7-6 and TRBJ2-3, the full variable domain is GAGVSQSPRYKVTKRGQDVALRCDPISGHVSLYWYRQALGQGPEFLTYFNYEAQQDKSGLPNDRFSAERPEGSISTLTIQRTEQRDSAMYRCASSLTGEADTQYFGPGTRLTVL.

This clonotype was detected only a few times. This chain links TRBV25-1 with TRBJ1-6, with unresolved D. Trimming removed 6 bases at V and 14 bases at J, with 11 bases between. Germline CDR1 is MGHDK and CDR2 is SYGVNS. The CDR3 has 11 amino acids. CDR3 amino acids: CASRSVRALHF. The CDR3 DNA sequence: TGTGCCAGCAGATCAGTTCGGGCCCTCCACTTT.

This clonotype was seen repeatedly, ten times or more. This chain uses TRBV10-3 with TRBJ2-3; D is uncertain. The CDR3 is 14 residues long. Germline loops: CDR1 ENHRY, CDR2 SYGVKD. Trimming took 1 base from V and 2 from J, leaving 7 bases between them. For the CDR3, the DNA is TGTGCCATCAGTGAGTTGTCTAACACAGATACGCAGTATTTT. Its translation is CAISELSNTDTQYF.

The chain employs TRBV20-1 and TRBJ2-1, with D perhaps matching TRBD2 (5 bases). CDR3 length equals 13 residues. Trimming left V 4 bases short and J 9 bases short, with 16 bases between. CDR1 DFQATT and CDR2 SNEGSKA come from the germline V gene (reference sequence). The CDR3 nucleotides read TGCAGTGCTACTTCGGGGATAATGGGTGAGCAGTTCTTC. As protein: CSATSGIMGEQFF.

J is TRBJ1-2 and V is TRBV25-1; 7 nucleotides match TRBD1. The CDR3 length is 15 residues. CDR1 MGHDK and CDR2 SYGVNS come from the germline V gene. With V trimmed by 8 bases and J by 6 bases, 15 bases remained unmatched. The CDR3 spells CASAPGGGGSDGYTF. CDR3 nucleotide sequence: TGTGCCAGCGCCCCCGGAGGGGGCGGGTCGGATGGCTACACCTTC.

This clonotype ranks as medium-sized. This chain joins TRBV10-3 and TRBJ2-7, with D perhaps matching TRBD1 (6 bases). The germline V and J ends were trimmed by 2 bases and 0 bases, with 8 bases remaining between them. Germline V gives CDR1 ENHRY, CDR2 SYGVKD. The CDR3 totals 14 residues. The CDR3 loop reads CAISEDRSSYEQYF. CDR3 sequence (DNA): TGTGCCATCAGTGAGGACAGGAGCTCCTACGAGCAGTACTTC.

The chain recombines TRBV11-2 with TRBJ2-5; a weak D match, TRBD2 (5 bases). The CDR3 runs 14 residues. V was clipped by 6 bases and J by 1 base, with 12 bases between them. CDR1 is SGHAT and CDR2 is FQNNGV in the germline V gene. The DNA for the CDR3 is TGTGCCAGCAGGGAGGCCGGTCTCCAAGAGACCCAGTACTTC. It translates to CASREAGLQETQYF. The variable domain in full, with the rest retrieved from reference TRBV11-2 and TRBJ2-5, is EAGVAQSPRYKIIEKRQSVAFWCNPISGHATLYWYQQILGQGPKLLIQFQNNGVVDDSQLPKDRFSAERLKGVDSTLKIQPAKLEDSAVYLCASREAGLQETQYFGPGTRLLVL.

The rearrangement joins TRBV7-9 to TRBJ2-1, with D perhaps given as TRBD1 or TRBD2 (5 bases each). Trimming cost V 6 bases and J 8 bases, with 17 bases left between them. CDR3 size: 14 residues. Germline V gives CDR1 SEHNR, CDR2 FQNEAQ (reference sequence). Here the CDR3 reads CASRFGSGDDEQFF. In nucleotides, the CDR3 is TGTGCCAGCAGATTTGGAAGTGGGGACGATGAGCAGTTCTTC.

This clonotype came up a few times. The genes are TRBV20-1 and TRBJ1-1; D gene uncertain. Germline-derived CDR1 and CDR2 are DFQATT and SNEGSKA (reference sequence). V dropped 3 bases and J dropped 6 bases, with 8 bases sitting between them. The CDR3 is 11 residues long. The CDR3 coding sequence is TGCAGTGCTAGGCCCGCGGCTGAAGCTTTCTTT. It is translated as CSARPAAEAFF.

A few counts support this clonotype. In DNA form, the CDR3 reads TGTGCCAGCAGCTTGAGAGCCAGCGCTTTCTTT. Amino acid sequence: CASSLRASAFF. This chain joins TRBV5-8 and TRBJ1-1; D is uncertain. This CDR3 is 11 amino acids long. Trimming removed 1 base at V and 11 bases at J, with 9 bases between. Germline V gene sequence: CDR1 SGHTS, CDR2 YDEGEE.

This chain joins TRBV7-9 and TRBJ2-1; the match to TRBD2 covers 8 bases. Germline CDR1 is SEHNR and CDR2 is FQNEAQ (reference sequence). The CDR3 is 14 residues long. The V and J ends lost 8 bases and 8 bases, in that order; junction bases with no gene match: 11. The CDR3 region has the DNA TGTGCCAGCTTATTTCCCGCGGGAGGACATGAGCAGTTCTTC. It is translated as CASLFPAGGHEQFF.

This clonotype was seen ten or more times. This sequence joins TRBV12-3 or TRBV12-4 and TRBJ2-2, with D tentatively TRBD1 (5 bases). Trimming pared 3 bases from V and 4 bases from J, leaving 12 bases between. CDR3 length: 15 residues. DNA of the CDR3: TGTGCCAGCAGTTTCCAGGCAGGGCTCACCGGGGAGCTGTTTTTT. This codes for CASSFQAGLTGELFF.

This clonotype came up a few times. The chain uses TRBV20-1 and TRBJ2-4, with TRBD2 identical over 12 bases. The CDR3 is 15 amino acids. Trimming at V came to 0 bases and at J to 7 bases, leaving 4 bases not matched to a gene. The V gene's germline CDR1 is DFQATT and CDR2 SNEGSKA (reference sequence). The CDR3 protein is CSARDRTSGTNIQYF. The CDR3, as DNA: TGCAGTGCTAGAGATCGGACTAGCGGGACGAACATTCAGTACTTC.

This clonotype has just a few counts. The chain is built from TRBV5-1 and TRBJ1-4; 8 bases fit TRBD1. Germline CDR1 SGHRS, CDR2 YFSETQ. V gave up 3 bases and J gave up 6 bases; unmatched junction bases: 1. The CDR3 contains 13 residues. CDR3 DNA sequence: TGCGCCAGCAGCTCGACAGGGGATGAAAAACTGTTTTTT. It translates to CASSSTGDEKLFF.

Details on this clonotype: One junction end disagrees with the germline gene, perhaps due to a read error. This chain uses TRBV18 with TRBJ2-4; 12 bases line up with TRBD1. In germline, CDR1 is KGHSH, CDR2 LQKENI. This CDR3 spans 16 amino acids. CDR3 bases: TGTACCAGCTCACTTCCGGGACAGGGGGCCGAAAACATTCAGTACTTC. Amino acid sequence: CTSSLPGQGAENIQYF.

The chain couples TRBV3-1 to TRBJ2-1, with 7 nucleotides matching TRBD2. Losses at the gene ends were 4 bases for V and 9 bases for J; bases not matched to a gene: 18. Germline-derived CDR1 and CDR2 are LGHDT and YNNKEL (reference sequence). CDR3 length: 17 residues. CDR3 nucleotide sequence: TGTGCCAGCAGCCTCCCCCCTAGGGAACTAGCGAAGACTGAGCAGTTCTTC. The encoded protein is CASSLPPRELAKTEQFF.

This clonotype was recorded at least ten times. The chain uses TRBV5-6 and TRBJ2-7; 10 nucleotides align to TRBD2. Trimming at V came to 0 bases and at J to 0 bases, leaving 9 bases not matched to a gene. The CDR3 consists of 18 residues. In germline, CDR1 is SGHDT, CDR2 YYEEEE. The DNA of the CDR3 is TGTGCCAGCAGCTTGGGTCTTAGCGGGAGGACTATCTCCTACGAGCAGTACTTC. Translation gives CASSLGLSGRTISYEQYF. The full variable domain, in which reference TRBV5-6 and TRBJ2-7 provide the parts outside the CDR3, is DAGVTQSPTHLIKTRGQQVTLRCSPKSGHDTVSWYQQALGQGPQFIFQYYEEEERQRGNFPDRFSGHQFPNYSSELNVNALLLGDSALYLCASSLGLSGRTISYEQYFGPGTRLTVT.

J is TRBJ1-5 and V is TRBV20-1, with 7 bases that match TRBD1. The CDR3 contains 14 residues. Trimming at V came to 3 bases and at J to 7 bases, leaving 9 bases not matched to a gene. Germline lookup yields CDR1 DFQATT and CDR2 SNEGSKA (reference sequence). The DNA of the CDR3 is TGCAGTGCTAGGCCAGGGGGGAGGGGACAGCCCCAGCATTTT. Its protein is CSARPGGRGQPQHF.

The table lists this clonotype with many counts. The chain uses TRBV10-3 and TRBJ2-2, with D tentatively TRBD2 (5 bases). The V end was cut by 7 bases, the J end by 3 bases, with 6 bases between. CDR1 and CDR2 (germline): ENHRY, SYGVKD. This CDR3 has 12 amino acids. CDR3 in DNA: TGTGCCATCAAGAGGGACACCGGGGAGCTGTTTTTT. It encodes CAIKRDTGELFF.

This clonotype appeared a few times. V gene TRBV20-1 combines with J gene TRBJ2-3, with 8 bases that match TRBD2. There are 17 residues in the CDR3. V trimming: 3 bases; J trimming: 1 base; junction bases outside the gene matches: 12. CDR1 is DFQATT, CDR2 SNEGSKA, per germline (reference sequence). DNA of the CDR3: TGCAGTGCTAGCTCCTCCGGGACTAGTTTCGGCACAGATACGCAGTATTTT. This sequence encodes CSASSSGTSFGTDTQYF.

The chain is built from TRBV7-9 and TRBJ2-1; TRBD1 aligns across 7 bases. The V and J ends lost 1 base and 8 bases, in that order; junction bases with no gene match: 8. CDR1 is SEHNR and CDR2 is FQNEAQ in the germline V gene (reference sequence). The CDR3 runs to 15 residues. CDR3 sequence (DNA): TGTGCCAGCAGCTTAGGGGACAGCCGTGGGGATGAGCAGTTCTTC. Translating gives CASSLGDSRGDEQFF.

This chain uses TRBV4-2 with TRBJ2-1; 10 bases fit TRBD2. The CDR3 length is 17 residues. Trimming cost V 3 bases and J 4 bases; bases outside gene matches: 9. Looked up from germline, CDR1 is LGHNA and CDR2 is YNFKEQ. CDR3 in DNA: TGTGCCAGCAGCCAGGTCGGAGCGGGAGGGATGTACAATGAGCAGTTCTTC. Its protein is CASSQVGAGGMYNEQFF.

This chain joins TRBV12-3 or TRBV12-4 and TRBJ2-1, with 8 bases aligning to TRBD1. V gave up 4 bases and J gave up 6 bases; unmatched junction bases: 5. The CDR3 has 14 residues. The CDR3 loop reads CASSSTGEVNEQFF. The CDR3 DNA reads as TGTGCCAGCAGTTCGACAGGGGAGGTCAATGAGCAGTTCTTC.

This clonotype has more than one count but fewer than ten. V is TRBV5-1 and J is TRBJ1-6; TRBD1 matches 8 bases. The CDR3 loop spans 16 amino acids. V trimming: 0 bases; J trimming: 9 bases; junction bases outside the gene matches: 8. Germline assignment: CDR1 SGHRS and CDR2 YFSETQ. This chain's CDR3 is CASSLEVGQGSSPLHF. The CDR3 bases are TGCGCCAGCAGCTTGGAGGTTGGACAGGGAAGTTCACCCCTCCACTTT.

The chain's CDR3 is CASSLRPGGDTQYF. The CDR3 DNA sequence: TGCGCCAGCAGCTTGAGGCCAGGGGGGGATACGCAGTATTTT. The chain carries TRBV5-1 and TRBJ2-3; D might be TRBD1 (7 bases). CDR3 length: 14 residues. The V gene's germline CDR1 is SGHRS and CDR2 YFSETQ. Deletions cut 1 base from V and 6 bases from J, with 12 bases between.